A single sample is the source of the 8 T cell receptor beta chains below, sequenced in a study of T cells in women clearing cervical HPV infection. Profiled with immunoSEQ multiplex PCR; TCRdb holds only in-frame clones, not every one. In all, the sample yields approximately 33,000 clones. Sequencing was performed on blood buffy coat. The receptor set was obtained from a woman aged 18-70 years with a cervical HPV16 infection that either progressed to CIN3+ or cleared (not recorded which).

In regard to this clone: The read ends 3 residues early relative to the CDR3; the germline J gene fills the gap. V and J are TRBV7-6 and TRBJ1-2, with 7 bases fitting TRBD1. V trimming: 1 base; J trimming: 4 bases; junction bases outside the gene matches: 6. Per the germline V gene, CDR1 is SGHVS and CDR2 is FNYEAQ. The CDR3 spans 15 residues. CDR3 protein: CASSLDEGASYGYTF. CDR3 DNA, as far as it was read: TGTGCCAGCAGCTTAGATGAGGGGGCGAGCTATGGC.

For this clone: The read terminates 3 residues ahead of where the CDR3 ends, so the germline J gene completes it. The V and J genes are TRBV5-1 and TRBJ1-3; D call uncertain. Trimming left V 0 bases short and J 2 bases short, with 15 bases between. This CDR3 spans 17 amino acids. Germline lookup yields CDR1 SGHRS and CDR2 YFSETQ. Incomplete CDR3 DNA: TGCGCCAGCAGCTTGGGGACGCTACCCGGGGCTGGAAACACC. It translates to CASSLGTLPGAGNT. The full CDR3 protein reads CASSLGTLPGAGNTIYF.

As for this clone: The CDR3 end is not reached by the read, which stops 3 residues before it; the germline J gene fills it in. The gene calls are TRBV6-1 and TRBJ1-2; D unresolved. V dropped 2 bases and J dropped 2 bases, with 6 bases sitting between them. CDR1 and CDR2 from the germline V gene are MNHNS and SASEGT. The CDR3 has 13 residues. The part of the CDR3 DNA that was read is TGTGCCAGCAGTGAACGGGGAAACTATGGC. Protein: CASSERGNYG. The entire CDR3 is CASSERGNYGYTF.

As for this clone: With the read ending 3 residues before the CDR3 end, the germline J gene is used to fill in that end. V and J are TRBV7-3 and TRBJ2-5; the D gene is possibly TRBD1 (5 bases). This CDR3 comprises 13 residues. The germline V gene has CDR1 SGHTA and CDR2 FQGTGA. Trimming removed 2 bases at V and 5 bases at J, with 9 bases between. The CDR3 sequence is CASSLGARETQYF. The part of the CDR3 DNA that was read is TGTGCCAGCAGCTTAGGGGCCAGGGAGACC.

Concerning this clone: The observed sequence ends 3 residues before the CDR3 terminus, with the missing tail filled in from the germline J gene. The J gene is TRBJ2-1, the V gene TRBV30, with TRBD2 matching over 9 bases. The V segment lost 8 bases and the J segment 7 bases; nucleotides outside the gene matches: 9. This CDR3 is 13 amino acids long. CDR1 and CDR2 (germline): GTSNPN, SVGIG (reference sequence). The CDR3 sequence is CAASAGGINEQFF. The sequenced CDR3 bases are TGTGCCGCCTCAGCGGGAGGCATTAATGAG.

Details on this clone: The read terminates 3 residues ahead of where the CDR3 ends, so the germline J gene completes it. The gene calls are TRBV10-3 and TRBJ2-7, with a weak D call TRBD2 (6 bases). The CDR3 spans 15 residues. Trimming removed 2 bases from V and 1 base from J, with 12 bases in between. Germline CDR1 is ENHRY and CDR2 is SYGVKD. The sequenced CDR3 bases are TGTGCCATCAGTGAGAGTAAGGCGGGATCCTACGAG. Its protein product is CAISESKAGSYE. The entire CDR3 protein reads CAISESKAGSYEQYF.

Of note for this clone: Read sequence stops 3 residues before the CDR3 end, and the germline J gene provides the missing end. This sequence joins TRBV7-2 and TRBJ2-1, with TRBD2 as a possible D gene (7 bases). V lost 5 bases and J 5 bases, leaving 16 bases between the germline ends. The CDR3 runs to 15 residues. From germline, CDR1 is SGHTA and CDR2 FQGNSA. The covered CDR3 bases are TGTGCCAGCAGCCTCCTGGCGGGGGCACACAATGAG. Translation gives CASSLLAGAHNE. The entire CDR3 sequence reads CASSLLAGAHNEQFF.

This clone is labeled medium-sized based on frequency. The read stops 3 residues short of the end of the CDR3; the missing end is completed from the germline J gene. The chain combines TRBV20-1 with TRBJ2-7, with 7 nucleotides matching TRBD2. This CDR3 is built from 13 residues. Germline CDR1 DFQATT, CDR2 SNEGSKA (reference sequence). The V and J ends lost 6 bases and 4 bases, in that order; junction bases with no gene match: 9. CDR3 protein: CSAPAGDRYEQYF. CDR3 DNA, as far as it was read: TGCAGTGCCCCGGCGGGGGATAGGTACGAG.